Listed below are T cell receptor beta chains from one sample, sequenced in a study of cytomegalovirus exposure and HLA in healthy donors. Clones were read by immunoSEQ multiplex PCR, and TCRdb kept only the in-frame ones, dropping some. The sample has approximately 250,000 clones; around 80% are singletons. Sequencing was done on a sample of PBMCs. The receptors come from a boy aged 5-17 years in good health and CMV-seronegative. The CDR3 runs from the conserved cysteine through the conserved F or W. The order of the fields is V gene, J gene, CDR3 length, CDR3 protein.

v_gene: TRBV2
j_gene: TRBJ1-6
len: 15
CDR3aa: CASSPGGYYNSPLHF

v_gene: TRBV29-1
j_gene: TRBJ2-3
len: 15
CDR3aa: CSVALGSGGPDTQYF

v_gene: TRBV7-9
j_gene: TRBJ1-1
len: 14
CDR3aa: CASSMAARNTEAFF

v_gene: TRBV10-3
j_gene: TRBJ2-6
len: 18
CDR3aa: CAIRAVRDSVSGANVLTF

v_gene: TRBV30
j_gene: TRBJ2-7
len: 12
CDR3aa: CAWSVAGTEQYF

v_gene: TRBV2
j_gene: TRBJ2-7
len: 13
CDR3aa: CASRPGQSYEQYF

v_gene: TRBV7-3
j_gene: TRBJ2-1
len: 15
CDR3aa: CASSTLAGGLNEQFF

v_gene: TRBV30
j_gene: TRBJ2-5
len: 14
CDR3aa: CAVGKGGGWETQYF

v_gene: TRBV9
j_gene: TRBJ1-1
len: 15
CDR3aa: CASSPKLLRGTEAFF

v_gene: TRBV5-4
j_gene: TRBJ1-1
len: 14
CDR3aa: CASSLIGGNTEAFF

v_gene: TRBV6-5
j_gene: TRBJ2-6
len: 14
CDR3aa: CASRGAPGANVLTF

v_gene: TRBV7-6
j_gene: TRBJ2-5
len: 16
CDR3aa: CASSSREGKDAETQYF

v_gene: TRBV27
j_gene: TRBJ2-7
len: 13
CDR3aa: CASSFRGVREQYF

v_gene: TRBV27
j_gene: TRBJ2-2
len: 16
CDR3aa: CASSPLAGVGTGELFF

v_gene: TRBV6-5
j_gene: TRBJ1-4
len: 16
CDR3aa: CASSYGTGTGAGKLFF

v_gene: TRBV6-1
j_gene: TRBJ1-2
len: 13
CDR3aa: CASGTGVIYGYTF

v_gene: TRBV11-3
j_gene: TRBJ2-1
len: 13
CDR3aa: CASSLGGYNEQFF

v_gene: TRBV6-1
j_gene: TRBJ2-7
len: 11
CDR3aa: CASSDGTANHF

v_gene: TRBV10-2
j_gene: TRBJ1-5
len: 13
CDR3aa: CASRGQGRQPQHF

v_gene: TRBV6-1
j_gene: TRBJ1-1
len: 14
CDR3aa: CASRDRAINTEAFF

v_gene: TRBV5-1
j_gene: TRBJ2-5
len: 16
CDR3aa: CASSLVAGPPQETQYF

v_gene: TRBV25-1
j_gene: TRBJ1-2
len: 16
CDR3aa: CASSGYSGTGGRGYTF

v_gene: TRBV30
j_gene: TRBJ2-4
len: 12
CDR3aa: CAWTQGDGIQYF

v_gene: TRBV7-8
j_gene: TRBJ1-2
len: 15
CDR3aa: CASSLGTEPKTPNTF

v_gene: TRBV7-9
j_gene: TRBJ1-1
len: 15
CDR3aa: CASSLVGDSYTEAFF

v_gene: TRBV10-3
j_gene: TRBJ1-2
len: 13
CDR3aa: CAISEGTDYGYTF

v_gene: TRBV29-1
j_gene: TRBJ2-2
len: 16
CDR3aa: CSVEDQWTGGFGELFF

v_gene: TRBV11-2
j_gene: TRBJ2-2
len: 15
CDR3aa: CASSLTGGKAGELFF